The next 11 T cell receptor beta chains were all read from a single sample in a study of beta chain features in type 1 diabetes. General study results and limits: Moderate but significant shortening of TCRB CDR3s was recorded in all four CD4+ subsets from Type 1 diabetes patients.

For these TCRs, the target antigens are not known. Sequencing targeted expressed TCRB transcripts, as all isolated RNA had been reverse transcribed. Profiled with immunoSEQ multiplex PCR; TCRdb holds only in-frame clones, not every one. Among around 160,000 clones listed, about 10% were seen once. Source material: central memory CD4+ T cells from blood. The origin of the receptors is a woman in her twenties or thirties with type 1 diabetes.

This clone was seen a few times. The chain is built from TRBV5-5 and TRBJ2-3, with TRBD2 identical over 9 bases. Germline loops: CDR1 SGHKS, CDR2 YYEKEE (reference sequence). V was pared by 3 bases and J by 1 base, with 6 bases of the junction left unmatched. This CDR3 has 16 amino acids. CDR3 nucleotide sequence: TGTGCCAGCAGCTGGGTAGCGGGAGCCCGCACAGATACGCAGTATTTT. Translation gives CASSWVAGARTDTQYF.

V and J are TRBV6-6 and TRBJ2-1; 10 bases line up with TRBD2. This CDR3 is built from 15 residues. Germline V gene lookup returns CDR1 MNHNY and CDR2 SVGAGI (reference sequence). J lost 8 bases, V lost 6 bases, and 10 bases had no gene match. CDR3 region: CASRDLAGAIHEQFF. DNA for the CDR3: TGTGCCAGCAGAGATCTAGCGGGAGCGATCCATGAGCAGTTCTTC.

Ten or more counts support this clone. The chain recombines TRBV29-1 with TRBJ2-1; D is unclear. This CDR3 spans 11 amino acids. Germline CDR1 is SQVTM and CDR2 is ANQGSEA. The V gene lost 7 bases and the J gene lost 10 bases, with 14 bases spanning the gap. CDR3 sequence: CSGARQGEQFF. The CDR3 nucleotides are TGCAGCGGCGCACGACAAGGCGAGCAGTTCTTC.

DNA for the CDR3: TGTGCCAGCAGCGTAGGGGACAGGGCGGAACAGCCCCAGCATTTT. This codes for CASSVGDRAEQPQHF. The chain couples TRBV9 to TRBJ1-5; 9 bases map to TRBD1. Germline CDR1 and CDR2: SGDLS and YYNGEE. The CDR3 totals 15 residues. Losses at the gene ends were 0 bases for V and 7 bases for J; bases not matched to a gene: 5.

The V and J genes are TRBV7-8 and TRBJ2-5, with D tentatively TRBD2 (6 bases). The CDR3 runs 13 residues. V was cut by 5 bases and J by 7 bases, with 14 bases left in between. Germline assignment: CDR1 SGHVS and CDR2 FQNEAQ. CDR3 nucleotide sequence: TGTGCCAGCAGCCCCGGGACTCTCACGACCCAGTACTTC. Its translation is CASSPGTLTTQYF.

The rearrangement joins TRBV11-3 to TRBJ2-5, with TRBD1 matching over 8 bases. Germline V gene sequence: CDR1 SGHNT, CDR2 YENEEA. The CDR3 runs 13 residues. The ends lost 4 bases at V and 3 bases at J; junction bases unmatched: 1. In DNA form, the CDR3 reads TGTGCCAGCAGCTCGACAGGGGAAGAGACCCAGTACTTC. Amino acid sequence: CASSSTGEETQYF.

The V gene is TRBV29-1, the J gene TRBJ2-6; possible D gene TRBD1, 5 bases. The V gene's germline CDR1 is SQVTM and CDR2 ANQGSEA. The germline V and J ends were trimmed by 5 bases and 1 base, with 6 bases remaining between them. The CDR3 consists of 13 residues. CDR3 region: CSVRGSGANVLTF. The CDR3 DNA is TGCAGCGTTAGGGGTTCTGGGGCCAACGTCCTGACTTTC.

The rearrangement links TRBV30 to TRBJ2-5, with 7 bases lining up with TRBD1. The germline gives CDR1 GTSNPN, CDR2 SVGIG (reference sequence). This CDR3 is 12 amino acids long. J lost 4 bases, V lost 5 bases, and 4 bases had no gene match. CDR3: CAWVTGVETQYF. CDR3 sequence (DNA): TGTGCCTGGGTAACAGGGGTAGAGACCCAGTACTTC.

CDR3 bases: TGCAGCGGCTATGGACAGGGAATCGGCTACACCTTC. This codes for CSGYGQGIGYTF. The V call is TRBV29-1, the J call TRBJ1-2; 8 nucleotides agree with TRBD1. The CDR3 runs 12 residues. With V trimmed by 7 bases and J by 8 bases, 9 bases remained unmatched. In germline, CDR1 is SQVTM, CDR2 ANQGSEA.

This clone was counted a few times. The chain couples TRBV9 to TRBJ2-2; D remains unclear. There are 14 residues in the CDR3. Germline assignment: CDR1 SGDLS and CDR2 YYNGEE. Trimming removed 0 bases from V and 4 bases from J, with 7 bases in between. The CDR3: CASSVGVGTGELFF. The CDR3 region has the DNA TGTGCCAGCAGCGTAGGTGTCGGCACCGGGGAGCTGTTTTTT.

CDR3 sequence reads: CASSVSGQYDGYTF. In DNA, the CDR3 is TGTGCCAGCAGCGTTAGTGGACAGTATGATGGCTACACCTTC. J is TRBJ1-2 and V is TRBV9, with D tentatively TRBD1 (6 bases). CDR1 and CDR2 from the germline V gene are SGDLS and YYNGEE. Trimming took off 2 bases at V and 6 bases at J, with 14 bases between the two ends. The CDR3 covers 14 residues.